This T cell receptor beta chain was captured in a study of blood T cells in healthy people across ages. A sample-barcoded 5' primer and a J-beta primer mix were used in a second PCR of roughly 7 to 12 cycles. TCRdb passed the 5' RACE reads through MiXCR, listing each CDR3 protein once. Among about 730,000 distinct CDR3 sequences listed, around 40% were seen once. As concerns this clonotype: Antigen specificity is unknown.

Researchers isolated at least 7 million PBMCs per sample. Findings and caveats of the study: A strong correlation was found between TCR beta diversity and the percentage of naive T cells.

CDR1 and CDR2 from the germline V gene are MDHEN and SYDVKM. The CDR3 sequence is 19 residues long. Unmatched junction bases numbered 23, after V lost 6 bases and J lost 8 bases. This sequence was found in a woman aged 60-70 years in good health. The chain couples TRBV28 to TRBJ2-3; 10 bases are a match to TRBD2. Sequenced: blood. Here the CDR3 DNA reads TGTGCCAGCAGCCCCTGGGGCTCTAGCGGGAGAGGGCCCCAGGGTACGCAGTATTTT. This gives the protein CASSPWGSSGRGPQGTQYF. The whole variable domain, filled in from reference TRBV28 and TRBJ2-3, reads DVKVTQSSRYLVKRTGEKVFLECVQDMDHENMFWYRQDPGLGLRLIYFSYDVKMKEKGDIPEGYSVSREKKERFSLILESASTNQTSMYLCASSPWGSSGRGPQGTQYFGPGTRLTVL.